The rows below give T cell receptor beta chains drawn from one sample of a study of blood T cell repertoires in COVID-19. The assay was immunoSEQ multiplex PCR, and TCRdb's table has in-frame clones only and misses some. The table includes about 23,000 clones, 86% detected once. The source material was peripheral blood. The origin of the receptors is a woman older than 75 with active or convalescent COVID-19. CDR3s include the opening cysteine and the closing phenylalanine or tryptophan. Each record gives: V gene, clone size, J gene, CDR3 protein. Size is omitted from some rows. Given values are once, few, many or a class for expanded clones.

TRBV7-8,-,TRBJ1-6,CASSPPGGDRNSPLHF
TRBV9,-,TRBJ1-4,CASSLTGAGEKLFF
TRBV23-1,-,TRBJ2-3,CASSQSWPTDTQYF
TRBV7-9,-,TRBJ1-2,CASSLVQGADYGYTF
TRBV7-9,-,TRBJ2-7,CASSSGATVNEQYF
TRBV5-1,few,TRBJ2-3,CASSLYAGPTDTQYF
TRBV21-1,-,TRBJ1-4,CASSRQGLKRVEKLFF
TRBV19,-,TRBJ2-7,CASSIRGQGSSEQYF
TRBV18,once,TRBJ1-1,CASSSTGQTEAFF
TRBV7-3,-,TRBJ2-7,CASSRQDSYEQYF
TRBV6-5,-,TRBJ2-2,CASQKREAGELFF
TRBV19,-,TRBJ1-1,CASTRVFLPNTEAFF
TRBV9,-,TRBJ1-4,CASSVGGLGEKLFF
TRBV5-1,once,TRBJ2-2,CASSLGFGQNTGELFF
TRBV6-1,-,TRBJ2-7,CASSEGSQATYEQYF
TRBV3-1/TRBV3-2,-,TRBJ2-7,CASSRGDSSYEQYF
TRBV5-4,-,TRBJ1-6,CASSLDKWPYNSPLHF
TRBV5-1,-,TRBJ2-5,CASSAGLAAGGQETQYF
TRBV30,-,TRBJ1-1,CAWHSGRTEAFF
TRBV4-1,once,TRBJ2-1,CASRGTSGSFSSYNEQFF
TRBV7-2,-,TRBJ2-2,CASSLQGAGTGELFF
TRBV14,-,TRBJ2-1,CASSQDPHRVSYNEQFF